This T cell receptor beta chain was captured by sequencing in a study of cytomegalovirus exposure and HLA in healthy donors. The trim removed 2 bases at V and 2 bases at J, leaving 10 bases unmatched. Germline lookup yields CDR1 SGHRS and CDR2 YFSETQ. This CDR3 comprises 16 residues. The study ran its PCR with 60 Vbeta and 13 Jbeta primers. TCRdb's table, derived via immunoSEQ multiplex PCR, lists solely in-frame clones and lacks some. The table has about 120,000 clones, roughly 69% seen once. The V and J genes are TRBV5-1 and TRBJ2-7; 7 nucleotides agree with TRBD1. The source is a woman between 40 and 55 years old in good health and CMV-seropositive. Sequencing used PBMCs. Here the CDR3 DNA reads TGCGCCAGCAGCTTCTCGCAGGGGGACGGAACCTACGAGCAGTACTTC. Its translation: CASSFSQGDGTYEQYF.